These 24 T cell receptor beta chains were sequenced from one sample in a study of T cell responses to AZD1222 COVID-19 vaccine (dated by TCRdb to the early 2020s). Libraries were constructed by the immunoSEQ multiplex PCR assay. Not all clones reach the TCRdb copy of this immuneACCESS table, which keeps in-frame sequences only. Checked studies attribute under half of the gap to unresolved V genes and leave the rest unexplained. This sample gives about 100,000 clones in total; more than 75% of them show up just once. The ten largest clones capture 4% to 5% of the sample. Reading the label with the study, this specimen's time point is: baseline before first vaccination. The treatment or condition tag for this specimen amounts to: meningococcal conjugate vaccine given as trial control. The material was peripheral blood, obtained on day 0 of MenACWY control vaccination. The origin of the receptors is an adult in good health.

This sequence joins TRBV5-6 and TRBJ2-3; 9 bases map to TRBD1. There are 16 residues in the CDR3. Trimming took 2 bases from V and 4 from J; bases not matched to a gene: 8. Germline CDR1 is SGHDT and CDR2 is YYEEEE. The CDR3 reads CASSLFAGQGPDTQYF. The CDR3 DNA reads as TGTGCCAGCAGCTTATTTGCGGGACAGGGACCAGATACGCAGTATTTT.

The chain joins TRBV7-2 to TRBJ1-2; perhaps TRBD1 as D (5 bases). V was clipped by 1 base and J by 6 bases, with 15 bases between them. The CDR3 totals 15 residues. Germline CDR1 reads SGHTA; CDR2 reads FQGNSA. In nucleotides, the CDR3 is TGTGCCAGCAGCTTAGTCGGGGGTTCATTGGATGGCTACACCTTC. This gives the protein CASSLVGGSLDGYTF.

As DNA, the CDR3 is TGTGCCATCACGGGGAACTATGGCTACACCTTC. Its protein is CAITGNYGYTF. The V gene is TRBV10-3, the J gene TRBJ1-2, with unresolved D. This CDR3 has 11 amino acids. Trimming left V 7 bases short and J 2 bases short, with 5 bases between. From germline, CDR1 is ENHRY and CDR2 SYGVKD.

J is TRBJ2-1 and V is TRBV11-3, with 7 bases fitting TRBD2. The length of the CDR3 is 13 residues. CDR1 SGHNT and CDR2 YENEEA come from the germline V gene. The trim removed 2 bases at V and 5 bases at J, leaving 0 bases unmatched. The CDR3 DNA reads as TGTGCCAGCAGCTTACTAGCGGACAATGAGCAGTTCTTC. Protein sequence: CASSLLADNEQFF.

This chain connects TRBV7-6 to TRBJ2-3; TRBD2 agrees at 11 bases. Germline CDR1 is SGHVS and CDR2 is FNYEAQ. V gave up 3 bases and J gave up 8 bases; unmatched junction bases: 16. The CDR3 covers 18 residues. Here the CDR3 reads CASSFSGRAVILSGTQYF. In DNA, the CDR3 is TGTGCCAGCAGCTTTAGCGGGAGGGCCGTAATCTTGTCGGGTACGCAGTATTTT.

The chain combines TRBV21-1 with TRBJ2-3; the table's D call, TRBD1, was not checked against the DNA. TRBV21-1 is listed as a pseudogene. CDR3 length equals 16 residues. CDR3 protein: CASSKGTQGATDTQYF. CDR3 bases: TGTGCCAGCAGCAAAGGCACGCAGGGGGCCACAGATACGCAGTATTTT.

CDR3 residues: CAWRPGVYNEKLFF. The CDR3 nucleotides read TGTGCCTGGAGGCCGGGGGTCTATAATGAAAAACTGTTTTTT. This chain connects TRBV30 to TRBJ1-4, with D possibly being TRBD1 (5 bases). The CDR3 length is 14 residues. Germline V gene data show CDR1 as GTSNPN and CDR2 as SVGIG (reference sequence). Trimming took off 3 bases at V and 4 bases at J, with 12 bases between the two ends. The variable domain in full, completed from reference TRBV30 and TRBJ1-4, reads SQTIHQWPATLVQPVGSPLSLECTVEGTSNPNLYWYRQAAGRGLQLLFYSVGIGQISSEVPQNLSASRPQDRQFILSSKKLLLSDSGFYLCAWRPGVYNEKLFFGSGTQLSVL.

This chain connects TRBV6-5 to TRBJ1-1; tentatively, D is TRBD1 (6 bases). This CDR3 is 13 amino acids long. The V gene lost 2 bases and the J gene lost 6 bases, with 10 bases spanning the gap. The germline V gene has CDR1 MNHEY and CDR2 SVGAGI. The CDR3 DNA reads TGTGCCAGCAGTTACGGGGGCCTCTCTGAAGCTTTCTTT. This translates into CASSYGGLSEAFF.

CDR3 sequence: CASSLVWESGYTF. The CDR3 coding sequence is TGCGCCAGCAGCTTGGTGTGGGAGAGTGGCTACACCTTC. The chain has TRBV5-1 and TRBJ1-2; no clear D gene. V was clipped by 0 bases and J by 7 bases, with 10 bases between them. CDR1 and CDR2 from the germline V gene are SGHRS and YFSETQ. This CDR3 has 13 residues.

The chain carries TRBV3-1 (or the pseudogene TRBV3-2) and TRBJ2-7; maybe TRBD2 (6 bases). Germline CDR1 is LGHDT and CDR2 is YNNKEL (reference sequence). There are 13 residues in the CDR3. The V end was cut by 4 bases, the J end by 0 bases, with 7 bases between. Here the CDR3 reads CASSLGGSYEQYF. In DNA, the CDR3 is TGTGCCAGCAGCCTCGGGGGCTCCTACGAGCAGTACTTC.

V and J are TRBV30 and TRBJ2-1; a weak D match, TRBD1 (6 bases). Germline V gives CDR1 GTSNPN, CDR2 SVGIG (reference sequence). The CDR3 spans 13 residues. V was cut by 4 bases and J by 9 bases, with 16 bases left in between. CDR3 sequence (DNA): TGTGCCTGGACCCGACAGGCCTTGGGTGAGCAGTTCTTC. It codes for CAWTRQALGEQFF.

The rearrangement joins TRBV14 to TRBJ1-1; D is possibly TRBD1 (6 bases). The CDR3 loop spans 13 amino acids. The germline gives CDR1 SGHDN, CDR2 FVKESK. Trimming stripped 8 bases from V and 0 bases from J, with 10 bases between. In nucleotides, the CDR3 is TGTGCCAGCGCGGGACATCTGAACACTGAAGCTTTCTTT. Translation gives CASAGHLNTEAFF.

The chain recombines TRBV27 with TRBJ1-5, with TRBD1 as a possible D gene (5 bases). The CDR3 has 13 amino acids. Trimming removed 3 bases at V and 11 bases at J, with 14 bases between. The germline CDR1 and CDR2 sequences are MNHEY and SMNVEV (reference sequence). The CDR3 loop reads CASSFTGGRAQHF. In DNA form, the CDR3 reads TGTGCCAGCAGTTTCACGGGGGGACGGGCCCAGCATTTT.

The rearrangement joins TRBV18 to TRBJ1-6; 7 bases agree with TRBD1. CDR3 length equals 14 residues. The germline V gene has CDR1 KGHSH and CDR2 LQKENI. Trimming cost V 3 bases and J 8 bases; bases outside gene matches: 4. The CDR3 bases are TGTGCCAGCTCACCGACAGGGACCGATTCACCCCTCCACTTT. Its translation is CASSPTGTDSPLHF.

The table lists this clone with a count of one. CDR3 protein: CASSDPGQGPGANVLTF. DNA of the CDR3: TGTGCCAGCAGCGATCCGGGACAGGGGCCCGGGGCCAACGTCCTGACTTTC. V gene TRBV7-3 combines with J gene TRBJ2-6; 10 nucleotides match TRBD1. The CDR3 sequence is 17 residues long. V was pared by 5 bases and J by 4 bases, with 8 bases of the junction left unmatched. Germline CDR1 is SGHTA and CDR2 is FQGTGA.

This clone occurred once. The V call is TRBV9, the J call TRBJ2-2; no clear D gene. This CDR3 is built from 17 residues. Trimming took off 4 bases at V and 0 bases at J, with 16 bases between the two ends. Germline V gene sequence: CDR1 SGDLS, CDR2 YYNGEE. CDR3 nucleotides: TGTGCCAGCAGCTGGTTCGTGGAACCCGCGAACACCGGGGAGCTGTTTTTT. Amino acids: CASSWFVEPANTGELFF.

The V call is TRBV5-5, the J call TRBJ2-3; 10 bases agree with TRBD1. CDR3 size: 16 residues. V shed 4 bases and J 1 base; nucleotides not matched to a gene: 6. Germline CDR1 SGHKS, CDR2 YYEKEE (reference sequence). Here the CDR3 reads CASSPGGTGGTDTQYF. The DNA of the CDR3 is TGTGCCAGCAGCCCTGGTGGGACAGGGGGCACAGATACGCAGTATTTT.

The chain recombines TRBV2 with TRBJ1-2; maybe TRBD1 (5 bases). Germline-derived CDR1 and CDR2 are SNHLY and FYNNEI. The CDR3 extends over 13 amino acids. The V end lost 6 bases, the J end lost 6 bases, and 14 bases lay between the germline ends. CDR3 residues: CASRVQGWDGYTF. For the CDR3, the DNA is TGTGCCAGCAGGGTGCAGGGATGGGATGGCTACACCTTC.

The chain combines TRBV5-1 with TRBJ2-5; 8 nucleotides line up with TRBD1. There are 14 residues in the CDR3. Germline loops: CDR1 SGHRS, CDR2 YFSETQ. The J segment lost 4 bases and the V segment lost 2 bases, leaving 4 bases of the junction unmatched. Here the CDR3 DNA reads TGCGCCAGCAGCTTCCAGGGGGCACGAGAGACCCAGTACTTC. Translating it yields CASSFQGARETQYF.

The CDR3 DNA reads TGCAGTGCTAGGTATATAGATGAGCAGTTCTTC. Encoded protein: CSARYIDEQFF. The rearrangement links TRBV20-1 to TRBJ2-1; D is unresolved. There are 11 residues in the CDR3. CDR1 and CDR2 (germline): DFQATT, SNEGSKA (reference sequence). V lost 3 bases and J lost 8, with 8 bases in between.

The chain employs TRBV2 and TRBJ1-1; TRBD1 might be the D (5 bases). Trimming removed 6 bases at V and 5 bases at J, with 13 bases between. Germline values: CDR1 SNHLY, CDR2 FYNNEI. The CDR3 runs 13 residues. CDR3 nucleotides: TGTGCCAGCAGGCTAGACTGGGGGACTGAAGCTTTCTTT. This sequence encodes CASRLDWGTEAFF.

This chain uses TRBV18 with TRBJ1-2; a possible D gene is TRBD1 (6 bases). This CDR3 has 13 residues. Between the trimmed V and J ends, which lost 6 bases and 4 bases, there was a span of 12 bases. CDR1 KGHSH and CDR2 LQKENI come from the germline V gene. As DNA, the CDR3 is TGTGCCAGCTCCCCCACAGGGAGCTATGGCTACACCTTC. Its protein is CASSPTGSYGYTF.

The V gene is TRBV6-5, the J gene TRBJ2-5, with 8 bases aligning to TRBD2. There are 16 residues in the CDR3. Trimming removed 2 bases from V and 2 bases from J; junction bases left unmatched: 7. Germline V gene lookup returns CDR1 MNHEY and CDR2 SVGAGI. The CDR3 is CASSYGTSFQQETQYF. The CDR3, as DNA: TGTGCCAGCAGTTACGGGACTAGTTTCCAACAAGAGACCCAGTACTTC.

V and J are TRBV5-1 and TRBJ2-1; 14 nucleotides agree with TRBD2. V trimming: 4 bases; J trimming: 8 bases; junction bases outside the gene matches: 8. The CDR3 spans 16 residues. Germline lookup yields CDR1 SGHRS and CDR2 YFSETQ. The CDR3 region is CASSPRLAGGPDEQFF. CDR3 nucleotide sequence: TGCGCCAGCAGCCCAAGACTAGCGGGAGGGCCGGATGAGCAGTTCTTC.